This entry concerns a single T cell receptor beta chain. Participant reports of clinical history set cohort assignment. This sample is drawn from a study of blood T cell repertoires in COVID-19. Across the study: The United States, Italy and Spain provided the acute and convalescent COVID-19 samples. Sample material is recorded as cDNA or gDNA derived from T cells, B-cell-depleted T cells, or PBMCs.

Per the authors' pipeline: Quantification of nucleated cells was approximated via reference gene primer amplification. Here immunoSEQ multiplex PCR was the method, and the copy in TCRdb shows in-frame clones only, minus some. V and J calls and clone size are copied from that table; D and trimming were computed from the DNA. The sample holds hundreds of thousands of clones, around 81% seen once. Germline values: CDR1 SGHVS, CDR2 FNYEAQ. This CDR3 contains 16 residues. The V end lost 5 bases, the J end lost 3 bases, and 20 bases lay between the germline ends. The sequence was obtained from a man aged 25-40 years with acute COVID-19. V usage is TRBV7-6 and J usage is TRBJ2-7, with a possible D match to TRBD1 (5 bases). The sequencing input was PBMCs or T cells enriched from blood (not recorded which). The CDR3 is CASSPHPFRENYEQYF. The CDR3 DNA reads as TGTGCCAGCAGCCCCCACCCGTTCAGGGAAAACTACGAGCAGTACTTC.